A selection of T cell receptor beta chains follows, all from one sample in a study of T cell changes during pregnancy in multiple sclerosis. The table came from immunoSEQ multiplex PCR; TCRdb's copy has only in-frame clones and leaves some out. Seen here are fewer than 50,000 clones, 91% observed once, and the top ten hold roughly 10%. The specimen was CD8+ T cells from peripheral blood mononuclear cells, collected after pregnancy. Receptors originate from a female donor with multiple sclerosis, enrolled in a pregnancy study. Each CDR3 is given with its conserved first and last residue. The D gene is left open where the match is weak.

V	D	J	CDR3	DNA
TRBV14	TRBD2	TRBJ2-1	CASSPLGLAGGSYNEQFF	TGTGCCAGCAGCCCCCTGGGTCTTGCGGGGGGTTCCTACAATGAGCAGTTCTTC
TRBV27	TRBD1	TRBJ1-1	CASRGRETKPGHRGGYTEAFF	TGTGCCAGCAGAGGACGCGAAACCAAACCGGGACACAGGGGGGGGTATACTGAAGCTTTCTTT
TRBV7-9	TRBD1	TRBJ2-7	CASSEGAYEQYF	TGTGCCAGCAGCGAGGGGGCTTACGAGCAGTACTTC
TRBV15	.	TRBJ2-1	CATSRDAGAEQFF	TGTGCCACCAGCAGAGATGCGGGGGCCGAGCAGTTCTTC
TRBV25-1	.	TRBJ1-4	CASSDPAAGISNEKLFF	TGTGCCAGCAGTGATCCGGCGGCAGGGATTAGTAATGAAAAACTGTTTTTT
TRBV5-1	.	TRBJ2-2	CASSEAANTGELFF	TGCGCCAGCAGCGAGGCGGCGAACACCGGGGAGCTGTTTTTT
TRBV7-9	.	TRBJ1-6	CASSLDSSPLHF	TGTGCCAGCAGCTTAGACAGTTCACCCCTCCACTTT
TRBV6-1	TRBD1	TRBJ1-2	CASSEGTPGQGYGYGYTF	TGTGCCAGCAGTGAAGGGACTCCGGGACAGGGGTATGGCTATGGCTACACCTTC
TRBV2	.	TRBJ2-7	CASVSQIDYEQYF	TGTGCCAGCGTTTCCCAGATCGATTACGAGCAGTACTTC
TRBV9	TRBD1	TRBJ2-3	CASSIDEGLFGQGTTDTQYF	TGTGCCAGCAGCATAGACGAAGGGCTTTTCGGACAGGGGACGACAGATACGCAGTATTTT
TRBV7-6	TRBD1	TRBJ1-5	CASSPTGFNQPQHF	TGTGCCAGCAGCCCGACAGGGTTCAATCAGCCCCAGCATTTT
TRBV6-5	TRBD2	TRBJ2-1	CASSYSRSLAGGPLF	TGTGCCAGCAGTTACTCCCGATCTCTAGCGGGGGGGCCGCTCTTC
TRBV23-1	.	TRBJ2-5	CASPKYRGTQETQYF	TGCGCCAGCCCAAAATATAGGGGGACCCAAGAGACCCAGTACTTC
TRBV4-1	.	TRBJ1-4	CASSPLGAGTEKLFF	TGCGCCAGCAGCCCTCTTGGGGCGGGGACTGAAAAACTGTTTTTT
TRBV2	.	TRBJ2-5	CASSAGGQQETQYF	TGTGCCAGCAGTGCGGGCGGACAACAAGAGACCCAGTACTTC